This TCR beta chain was found in a study of patients and donors after allogeneic stem cell transplantation. Germline CDR1 and CDR2: MNHNS and SASEGT. There are 13 residues in the CDR3. V gave up 8 bases and J gave up 2 bases, with 9 bases separating them. TCRdb redid the calling of the RT-PCR reads with MiXCR, one entry per CDR3 protein. Of over 150,000 distinct CDR3 sequences in the sample, around two fifths were seen once. The sequenced sample was blood, either unsorted or a sorted T cell fraction (not recorded which). This TCR derives from a human donor who was either an allogeneic HSCT recipient or a stem cell or donor lymphocyte infusion donor (not recorded which). It is not recorded whose cells these are; they may come from a transplant donor. This sequence joins TRBV6-1 and TRBJ2-2; unclear D gene. The CDR3 loop is CASEPGNTGELFF. For the CDR3, the DNA is TGTGCCAGCGAGCCGGGTAACACCGGGGAGCTGTTTTTT.